These T cell receptor beta chains were read from a single sample in a study of blood T cell repertoires in COVID-19. Some clones are missing from TCRdb's copy, which holds only in-frame ones; the method was immunoSEQ multiplex PCR. The sample includes about 280,000 clones, around 84% of them seen just once. The specimen sequenced was PBMCs or T cells enriched from blood (not recorded which). The source is a man in his forties who had been exposed to COVID-19. The CDR3 runs from the conserved cysteine through the conserved F or W. A D gene is named only where the DNA matches it firmly. Clone size, where shown, is once, few, many, or a class for clones that have expanded.

j_gene,v_gene,d_gene,abundance,CDR3nt,CDR3aa
TRBJ1-5,TRBV29-1,NA,NA,TGCAGCGGATCGACAGGAATAAATCAGCCCCAGCATTTT,CSGSTGINQPQHF
TRBJ2-1,TRBV30,NA,NA,TGTGCCTGGAGTTTCGGACTGATGAACAATGAGCAGTTCTTC,CAWSFGLMNNEQFF
TRBJ1-1,TRBV15,NA,NA,TGTGCCACCAGCAGAGATCTGGGGGGTCTAGGAGCTTTCTTT,CATSRDLGGLGAFF
TRBJ2-7,TRBV5-4,TRBD2,few,TGTGCCAGCAGCGCCGGGACTAGCGGGAGGTTAGCCTACGAGCAGTACTTC,CASSAGTSGRLAYEQYF
TRBJ2-3,TRBV19,TRBD2,NA,TGTGCCAGTAGTATAGTTCCTAGCGGGCCCACAGATACGCAGTATTTT,CASSIVPSGPTDTQYF
TRBJ2-2,TRBV2,NA,NA,TGTGCCAGCACGACCCCGGAGGTCACCGGGGAGCTGTTTTTT,CASTTPEVTGELFF
TRBJ2-7,TRBV2,TRBD2,NA,TGTGCCACCCTTAGCGGGTCCTTTCCCTACGAGCAGTACTTC,CATLSGSFPYEQYF
TRBJ2-1,TRBV27,NA,once,TGTGCCAGCAGTCCCACATCCCCCTCTGGCGGGTCCTACAATGAGCAGTTCTTC,CASSPTSPSGGSYNEQFF
TRBJ2-5,TRBV6-5,NA,once,TGTGCCAGCAGTCAAATCCGGGAGACCCAGTACTTC,CASSQIRETQYF
TRBJ1-1,TRBV19,TRBD1,NA,TGTGCCAGTAACGCGGGACAGGGACCCACTGAAGCTTTCTTT,CASNAGQGPTEAFF
TRBJ1-2,TRBV19,TRBD1,NA,TGTGCCACCGGGACAGGGAGAAATAACTATGGCTACACCTTC,CATGTGRNNYGYTF
TRBJ2-2,TRBV5-4,NA,NA,TGTGCCAGCAGCCCAATCGGGGGAAACACCGGGGAGCTGTTTTTT,CASSPIGGNTGELFF
TRBJ1-1,TRBV10-3,NA,NA,TGTGCCATCAGCGATGAACGGGTTTTCTTT,CAISDERVFF
TRBJ2-7,TRBV10-2,TRBD2,NA,TGCGCCAGCGCGGGACTAGCGGTTTACGAGCAGTACTTC,CASAGLAVYEQYF
TRBJ2-7,TRBV7-3,TRBD2,NA,TGTGCCAGCGGACCTTCTAGCGGGAGTGCCTACGAGCAGTACTTC,CASGPSSGSAYEQYF
TRBJ2-1,TRBV5-8,TRBD2,NA,TGTGCCAGCAGCTTGGTTTTGTCTAGCGGGAGCCCCCTCGCTATGGATGAGCAGTTCTTC,CASSLVLSSGSPLAMDEQFF
TRBJ1-5,TRBV12-5,TRBD1,NA,TGTGCTAGTGCCCCAGCTACAGGGGGCAATCAGCCCCAGCATTTT,CASAPATGGNQPQHF
TRBJ2-7,TRBV7-9,NA,NA,TGTGCCAGCAGCTTAGTGGGGCAATGGTACTTC,CASSLVGQWYF
TRBJ1-1,TRBV3-1/TRBV3-2,NA,NA,TGTGCCAGCAGCCAAGACAGGAGGCTTGCGGCTTTCTTT,CASSQDRRLAAFF
TRBJ1-5,TRBV24-1,NA,few,TGTGCCACCAGTTTAATTGAAGGGGAAGATCAGCCCCAGCATTTT,CATSLIEGEDQPQHF